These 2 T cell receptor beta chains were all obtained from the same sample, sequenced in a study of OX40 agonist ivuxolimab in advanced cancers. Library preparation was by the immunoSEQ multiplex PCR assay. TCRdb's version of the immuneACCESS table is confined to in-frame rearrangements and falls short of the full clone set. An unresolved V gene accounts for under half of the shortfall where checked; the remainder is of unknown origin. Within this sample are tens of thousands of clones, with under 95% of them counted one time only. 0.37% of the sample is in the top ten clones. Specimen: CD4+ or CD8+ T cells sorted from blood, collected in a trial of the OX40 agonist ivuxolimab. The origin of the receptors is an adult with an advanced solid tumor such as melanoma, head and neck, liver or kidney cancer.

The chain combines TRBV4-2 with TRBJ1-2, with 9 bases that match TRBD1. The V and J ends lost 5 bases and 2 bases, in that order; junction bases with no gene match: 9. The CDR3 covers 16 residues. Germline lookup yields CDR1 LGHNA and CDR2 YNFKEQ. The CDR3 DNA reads TGTGCCAGCAGCTCGCATTCGGGACAGGGAAACTATGGCTACACCTTC. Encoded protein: CASSSHSGQGNYGYTF.

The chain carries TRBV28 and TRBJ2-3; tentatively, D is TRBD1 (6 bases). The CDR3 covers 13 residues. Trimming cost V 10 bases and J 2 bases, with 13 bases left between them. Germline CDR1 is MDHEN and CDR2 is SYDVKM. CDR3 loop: CATTRDNTDTQYF. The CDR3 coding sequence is TGTGCCACCACCCGGGACAACACAGATACGCAGTATTTT. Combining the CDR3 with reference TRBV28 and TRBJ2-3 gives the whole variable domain DVKVTQSSRYLVKRTGEKVFLECVQDMDHENMFWYRQDPGLGLRLIYFSYDVKMKEKGDIPEGYSVSREKKERFSLILESASTNQTSMYLCATTRDNTDTQYFGPGTRLTVL.